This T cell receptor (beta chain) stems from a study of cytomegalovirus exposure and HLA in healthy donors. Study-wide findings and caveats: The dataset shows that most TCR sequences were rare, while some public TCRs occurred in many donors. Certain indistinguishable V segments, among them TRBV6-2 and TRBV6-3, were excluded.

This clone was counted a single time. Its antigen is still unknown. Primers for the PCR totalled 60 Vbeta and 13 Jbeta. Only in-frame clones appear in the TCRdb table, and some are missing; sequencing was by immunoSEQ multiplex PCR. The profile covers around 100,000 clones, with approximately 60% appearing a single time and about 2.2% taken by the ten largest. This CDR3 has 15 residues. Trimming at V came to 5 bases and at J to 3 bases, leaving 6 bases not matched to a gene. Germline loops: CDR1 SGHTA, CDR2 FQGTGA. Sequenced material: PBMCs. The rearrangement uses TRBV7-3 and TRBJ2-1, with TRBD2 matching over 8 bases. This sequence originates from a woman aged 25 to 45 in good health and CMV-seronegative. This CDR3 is CASSPGLAIYNEQFF. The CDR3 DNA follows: TGTGCCAGCAGCCCCGGACTAGCAATCTACAATGAGCAGTTCTTC.